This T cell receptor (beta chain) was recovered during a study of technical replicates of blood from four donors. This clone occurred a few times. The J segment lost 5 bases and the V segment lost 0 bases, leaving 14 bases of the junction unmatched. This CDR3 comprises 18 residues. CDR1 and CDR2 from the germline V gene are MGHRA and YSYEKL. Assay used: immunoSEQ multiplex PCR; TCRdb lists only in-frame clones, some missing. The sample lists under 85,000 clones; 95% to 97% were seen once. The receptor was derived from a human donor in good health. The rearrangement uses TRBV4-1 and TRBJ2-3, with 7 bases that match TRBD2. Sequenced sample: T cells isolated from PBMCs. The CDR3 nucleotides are TGCGCCAGCAGCCAAGATCCGAGGGCTAGCGGCAGGATAGATACGCAGTATTTT. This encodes CASSQDPRASGRIDTQYF.